One and the same sample provided the 32 T cell receptor beta chains below, sequenced in a study of T-cell reconstitution after alpha-beta-depleted transplantation in children. A library of TCRbeta sequences, prepared with unique molecular identifiers, was generated. A single record per CDR3 protein comes from TCRdb applying MiXCR to the PCR reads. The profile shows around 440,000 distinct CDR3 sequences, roughly 17% of them singletons. The material sequenced was PBMCs, mostly from graft donor cells, taken 360 days after TCRalphabeta/CD19-depleted stem cell transplant. These receptors came from a boy under three years old who had a stem cell transplant for Wiskott-Aldrich syndrome, so the T cells may come from the graft donor.

As to this clonotype: The junction shows a germline mismatch at one end, possibly a read error. CDR3 region: CASSLGSGHPKYGYTF. The CDR3 nucleotides read TGTGCCAGCAGCTTGGGGTCAGGGCATCCTAAGTATGGCTACACCTTC. The rearrangement uses TRBV5-6 and TRBJ1-2; a weak D match, TRBD1 (5 bases). Germline assignment: CDR1 SGHDT and CDR2 YYEEEE. The CDR3 is 16 amino acids.

This clonotype was seen only a few times. The chain joins TRBV2 to TRBJ2-4, with unresolved D. This CDR3 has 17 amino acids. V gave up 3 bases and J gave up 0 bases, with 15 bases separating them. CDR1 and CDR2 from the germline V gene are SNHLY and FYNNEI. CDR3 amino acids: CASSDRVGILAKNIQYF. CDR3 DNA: TGTGCCAGCAGTGATAGGGTTGGAATTTTAGCCAAAAACATTCAGTACTTC.

This clonotype has just one count. The rearrangement links TRBV7-9 to TRBJ2-5; 7 nucleotides align to TRBD1. CDR1 and CDR2 from the germline V gene are SEHNR and FQNEAQ (reference sequence). The CDR3 extends over 15 amino acids. J gave up 2 bases and V 6 bases, and 9 bases lay outside the gene matches. This chain's CDR3 is CASSLTGPVQETQYF. Written as DNA, the CDR3 is TGTGCCAGCAGTTTGACAGGGCCCGTACAAGAGACCCAGTACTTC.

This clonotype was recorded many times. The V call is TRBV12-3 or TRBV12-4, the J call TRBJ2-3; no clear D. The CDR3 is 14 amino acids. V lost 3 bases and J lost 0, with 7 bases in between. The CDR3 DNA reads TGTGCCAGCAGTTTTGTCCAGAGCACAGATACGCAGTATTTT. Translating gives CASSFVQSTDTQYF.

The chain carries TRBV6-5 and TRBJ2-7, with 8 bases aligning to TRBD2. CDR3 length: 18 residues. The junction had 17 bases not matched to a gene; V was cut back by 2 bases and J by 5 bases. Germline CDR1 and CDR2: MNHEY and SVGAGI. The CDR3 spells CASSYELSGSPLTNEQYF. CDR3 coding DNA: TGTGCCAGCAGTTACGAATTGAGCGGGAGCCCCCTAACCAACGAGCAGTACTTC.

This clonotype was detected only a few times. CDR3 nucleotide sequence: TGTGCCAGCAGCTTAGGCCGGTGGACTAGCGGTTATTATGGGGCCAACGTCCTGACTTTC. It encodes CASSLGRWTSGYYGANVLTF. The chain is built from TRBV11-1 and TRBJ2-6; 10 nucleotides agree with TRBD2. V was clipped by 1 base and J by 3 bases; unmatched bases: 12. Germline lookup yields CDR1 SGHAT and CDR2 FQDESV (reference sequence). This CDR3 has 20 residues.

The chain carries TRBV5-1 and TRBJ2-1; D tentatively fits TRBD1 or TRBD2 (5 bases each). The germline V and J ends were trimmed by 0 bases and 4 bases, with 11 bases remaining between them. This CDR3 comprises 15 residues. The germline CDR1 and CDR2 sequences are SGHRS and YFSETQ. CDR3: CASSLVGTPYNEQFF. DNA of the CDR3: TGCGCCAGCAGCTTGGTCGGGACGCCTTACAATGAGCAGTTCTTC. Looking up the rest from reference TRBV5-1 and TRBJ2-1 gives the full variable domain: KAGVTQTPRYLIKTRGQQVTLSCSPISGHRSVSWYQQTPGQGLQFLFEYFSETQRNKGNFPGRFSGRQFSNSRSEMNVSTLELGDSALYLCASSLVGTPYNEQFFGPGTRLTVL.

This clonotype was observed a few times. This rearrangement joins TRBV15 to TRBJ2-4; TRBD1 might be the D (5 bases). Per the germline V gene, CDR1 is LNHNV and CDR2 is YYDKDF (reference sequence). The germline V and J ends were trimmed by 7 bases and 0 bases, with 13 bases remaining between them. The CDR3 sequence is 15 residues long. CDR3 DNA sequence: TGTGCCACCACCCCGGACACTTCAGCCAAAAACATTCAGTACTTC. Amino acids: CATTPDTSAKNIQYF.

This clonotype has more than one count but fewer than ten. The chain joins TRBV7-9 to TRBJ2-1, with D uncertain. CDR3 length equals 13 residues. Between the trimmed V and J ends, which lost 0 bases and 8 bases, there was a span of 8 bases. Germline lookup yields CDR1 SEHNR and CDR2 FQNEAQ (reference sequence). CDR3 loop: CASSLALYYEQFF. For the CDR3, the DNA is TGTGCCAGCAGCTTAGCGCTCTATTATGAGCAGTTCTTC.

This chain uses TRBV20-1 with TRBJ2-2; TRBD2 matches at 12 bases. The length of the CDR3 is 15 residues. The germline CDR1 and CDR2 sequences are DFQATT and SNEGSKA (reference sequence). Trimming took 3 bases from V and 4 from J; bases not matched to a gene: 3. The CDR3 protein is CSASRTSGITGELFF. CDR3 coding DNA: TGCAGTGCTAGTCGGACTAGCGGGATCACCGGGGAGCTGTTTTTT.

The V gene is TRBV29-1, the J gene TRBJ2-3; 8 bases align to TRBD1. The V gene end was trimmed by 3 bases and the J gene end by 3 bases; junction bases not matched to a gene: 2. Germline V lookup: CDR1 SQVTM, CDR2 ANQGSEA. This CDR3 has 13 residues. The CDR3 loop reads CSVDRGRTDTQYF. The CDR3, as DNA: TGCAGCGTTGACAGGGGGCGAACAGATACGCAGTATTTT.

The sample holds one count of this clonotype. The V call is TRBV7-9, the J call TRBJ2-1, with 13 bases fitting TRBD2. Per the germline V gene, CDR1 is SEHNR and CDR2 is FQNEAQ (reference sequence). This CDR3 has 17 amino acids. The junction had 3 bases not matched to a gene; V was cut back by 2 bases and J by 2 bases. CDR3 sequence: CASSLSLAGGTYNEQFF. CDR3 sequence (DNA): TGTGCCAGCAGCTTATCACTAGCGGGAGGGACCTACAATGAGCAGTTCTTC.

This clonotype was counted a few times. The gene calls are TRBV20-1 and TRBJ2-1, with 11 bases fitting TRBD2. The trim removed 3 bases at V and 4 bases at J, leaving 2 bases unmatched. The CDR3 has 14 residues. Germline V CDR1 and CDR2: DFQATT, SNEGSKA (reference sequence). The CDR3 DNA reads TGCAGTGCTAGGGGACTAGCGGAGTACAATGAGCAGTTCTTC. This encodes CSARGLAEYNEQFF.

The genes are TRBV29-1 and TRBJ2-7, with 14 bases aligning to TRBD2. Germline assignment: CDR1 SQVTM and CDR2 ANQGSEA. The CDR3 sequence is 13 residues long. The J segment lost 3 bases and the V segment lost 7 bases, leaving 2 bases of the junction unmatched. This chain's CDR3 is CSGGTSGSYEQYF. CDR3 in DNA: TGCAGCGGTGGGACTAGCGGGAGCTACGAGCAGTACTTC.

Many counts were recorded for this clonotype. The rearrangement links TRBV6-6 to TRBJ2-7; no clear D gene. The CDR3 spans 12 residues. The germline gives CDR1 MNHNY, CDR2 SVGAGI (reference sequence). The ends were cut back, 4 bases at V and 0 bases at J, with 4 bases in the middle. The CDR3 reads CASSFISYEQYF. CDR3 DNA sequence: TGTGCCAGCAGTTTCATCTCCTACGAGCAGTACTTC.

The chain joins TRBV7-2 to TRBJ2-1, with D unresolved. Germline V gene sequence: CDR1 SGHTA, CDR2 FQGNSA. This CDR3 has 14 amino acids. Trimming shortened V by 4 bases and J by 8 bases, and 15 bases separated the two germline ends. CDR3 amino acids: CASSWSSMYDEQFF. The CDR3 nucleotides are TGTGCCAGCAGCTGGAGCTCTATGTACGATGAGCAGTTCTTC. The full variable domain, its missing parts supplied by reference TRBV7-2 and TRBJ2-1, is GAGVSQSPSNKVTEKGKDVELRCDPISGHTALYWYRQSLGQGLEFLIYFQGNSAPDKSGLPSDRFSAERTGGSVSTLTIQRTQQEDSAVYLCASSWSSMYDEQFFGPGTRLTVL.

This clonotype is a singleton in its sample. A read error is likely, as this CDR3 ends without the conserved phenylalanine or tryptophan. The CDR3 region has the DNA TGCGCCAGCAGCCGACCCGGATCGTTTAATTCACCCCTCCACCTT. It yields the protein CASSRPGSFNSPLHL. This rearrangement joins TRBV4-1 to TRBJ1-6; D gene uncertain. The CDR3 totals 15 residues. Germline V gene data show CDR1 as MGHRA and CDR2 as YSYEKL. The V end lost 4 bases, the J end lost 6 bases, and 13 bases lay between the germline ends.

This clonotype was counted between two and nine times. The V gene is TRBV12-3 or TRBV12-4, the J gene TRBJ1-5; weak D call: TRBD1 (5 bases). The CDR3 sequence is 12 residues long. V lost 5 bases, J lost 7 bases, and 9 bases lay in between. The CDR3 region is CASSPGEQPQHF. Written as DNA, the CDR3 is TGTGCCAGCAGTCCGGGGGAACAGCCCCAGCATTTT.

V gene TRBV29-1 combines with J gene TRBJ1-1; D uncertain. The V gene's germline CDR1 is SQVTM and CDR2 ANQGSEA. V lost 3 bases and J lost 3, with 8 bases in between. The CDR3 totals 12 residues. CDR3 coding DNA: TGCAGCGTTGAGAGGGTGGACACTGAAGCTTTCTTT. The encoded protein is CSVERVDTEAFF. Together with reference TRBV29-1 and TRBJ1-1, the CDR3 gives the full variable domain: SAVISQKPSRDICQRGTSLTIQCQVDSQVTMMFWYRQQPGQSLTLIATANQGSEATYESGFVIDKFPISRPNLTFSTLTVSNMSPEDSSIYLCSVERVDTEAFFGQGTRLTVV.

This chain uses TRBV29-1 with TRBJ2-7; D remains ambiguous. CDR3 length: 14 amino acids. CDR1 and CDR2 from the germline V gene are SQVTM and ANQGSEA. V lost 5 bases, J lost 0 bases, and 14 bases lay in between. DNA for the CDR3: TGCAGCGTTAAATTTGGCGGTACCTCCTACGAGCAGTACTTC. Encoded protein: CSVKFGGTSYEQYF.

The genes are TRBV2 and TRBJ2-1, with D possibly matching TRBD1 (5 bases). CDR1 and CDR2 (germline): SNHLY, FYNNEI. V was clipped by 4 bases and J by 0 bases, with 10 bases between them. CDR3 length: 15 amino acids. This chain's CDR3 is CASSVQGYSYNEQFF. DNA for the CDR3: TGTGCCAGCAGTGTTCAGGGATACTCCTACAATGAGCAGTTCTTC.

The rearrangement joins TRBV4-1 to TRBJ2-5; 10 bases map to TRBD2. The CDR3 runs to 16 residues. V trimming: 0 bases; J trimming: 3 bases; junction bases outside the gene matches: 4. Looked up from germline, CDR1 is MGHRA and CDR2 is YSYEKL. The CDR3 sequence: CASSQEKLAGKETQYF. In DNA form, the CDR3 reads TGCGCCAGCAGCCAAGAAAAACTAGCGGGGAAAGAGACCCAGTACTTC.

This clonotype has just a few counts. V gene TRBV24-1 combines with J gene TRBJ2-1; tentative D call: TRBD2 (5 bases). The V and J ends lost 0 bases and 5 bases respectively, with 10 bases between them. Germline CDR1 KGHDR, CDR2 SFDVKD. The CDR3 extends over 15 amino acids. The CDR3 region has the DNA TGTGCCACCAGTGATTTGCCTGGAGCGGACAATGAGCAGTTCTTC. Translated: CATSDLPGADNEQFF.

This clonotype was seen a handful of times. The rearrangement links TRBV7-2 to TRBJ2-3, with D uncertain. Looked up from germline, CDR1 is SGHTA and CDR2 is FQGNSA. Trimming took 1 base from V and 4 from J, leaving 12 bases between them. The CDR3 sequence is 15 residues long. The CDR3 region is CASSLEAASADTQYF. The CDR3, as DNA: TGTGCCAGCAGCTTAGAGGCCGCGAGCGCAGATACGCAGTATTTT.

In regard to this clonotype: Because the CDR3's place on the DNA is in doubt, the DNA is left out and the CDR3 is given as listed by TCRdb. The chain joins TRBV12-3 or TRBV12-4 to TRBJ2-1; no DNA check was done on the table's D call, TRBD2. The length of the CDR3 is 16 amino acids, counting both ends. The chain's CDR3 is CASRTWAGGAGDELFF.

This clonotype has more than one count but fewer than ten. V and J are TRBV4-1 and TRBJ2-4, with D perhaps being TRBD1 or TRBD2 (6 bases each). V lost 0 bases, J lost 3 bases, and 15 bases lay in between. The CDR3 runs to 17 residues. Germline CDR1 reads MGHRA; CDR2 reads YSYEKL. CDR3 nucleotides: TGCGCCAGCAGCCAAGATAGGGGGGATGTCGGCAAAAACATTCAGTACTTC. Its protein product is CASSQDRGDVGKNIQYF.

This clonotype was seen only a few times. The rearrangement uses TRBV7-9 and TRBJ2-6, with 10 bases matching TRBD1. Germline assignment: CDR1 SEHNR and CDR2 FQNEAQ (reference sequence). V lost 8 bases to trimming and J lost 4 bases; unmatched junction nucleotides: 11. This CDR3 is built from 17 residues. The CDR3 region is CASLTRDRGDGANVLTF. DNA of the CDR3: TGTGCCAGCTTAACCCGGGACAGGGGTGACGGGGCCAACGTCCTGACTTTC.

V is TRBV6-5 and J is TRBJ1-6; tentative D call: TRBD1 (5 bases). V was cut by 6 bases and J by 0 bases, with 9 bases left in between. CDR1 is MNHEY, CDR2 SVGAGI, per germline. The CDR3 length is 15 residues. The CDR3 reads CASSRDSSYNSPLHF. For the CDR3, the DNA is TGTGCCAGCAGCCGCGACAGCTCCTATAATTCACCCCTCCACTTT.

The sample holds many counts of this clonotype. The chain employs TRBV24-1 and TRBJ2-2, with 7 bases fitting TRBD1. The V gene end was trimmed by 1 base and the J gene end by 6 bases; junction bases not matched to a gene: 4. CDR1 and CDR2 (germline): KGHDR, SFDVKD. The CDR3 is 15 residues long. CDR3 in DNA: TGTGCCACCAGTGATTTAGCGACAGGGTCCGGGGAGCTGTTTTTT. It specifies CATSDLATGSGELFF.

Here the CDR3 reads CASSLGEAGGTQYF. In nucleotides, the CDR3 is TGCGCCAGCAGCTTGGGAGAGGCGGGAGGTACGCAGTATTTT. The gene calls are TRBV5-1 and TRBJ2-3, with 8 nucleotides matching TRBD2. Germline CDR1 SGHRS, CDR2 YFSETQ. The CDR3 extends over 14 amino acids. V shed 0 bases, J shed 8 bases, and the junction held 5 bases outside the gene matches.

CDR3 loop: CASSQGGGKYQPQHF. In DNA, the CDR3 is TGTGCCAGCAGCCAAGGGGGTGGGAAGTACCAGCCCCAGCATTTT. The chain combines TRBV3-1 with TRBJ1-5; D gene uncertain. The germline V gene encodes CDR1 LGHDT and CDR2 YNNKEL (reference sequence). CDR3 length: 15 amino acids. V dropped 1 base and J dropped 7 bases, with 14 bases sitting between them.

The DNA of the CDR3 is TGTGCCAGCAGCCAAGACGGGACAGGGCTCCCAGATACGCAGTATTTT. It translates to CASSQDGTGLPDTQYF. The chain employs TRBV3-1 and TRBJ2-3, with 9 bases that match TRBD1. V gave up 0 bases and J gave up 4 bases; unmatched junction bases: 5. Germline CDR1 is LGHDT and CDR2 is YNNKEL (reference sequence). The CDR3 is 16 residues long.